Below, 8 T cell receptor beta chains from the same sample are listed, as sequenced in a study of blood T cell repertoires in COVID-19. Measured with immunoSEQ multiplex PCR; TCRdb has only the in-frame clones, and not every one. The top ten clones hold roughly 8% of a sample with around 70,000 clones, just over 85% of them seen once. The sample was peripheral blood. These receptors were taken from a man between 25 and 39 years old with acute or convalescent COVID-19.

This CDR3 reads CAWRATGLYGYTF. The CDR3 nucleotides are TGTGCCTGGAGGGCTACAGGGCTTTATGGCTACACCTTC. The chain employs TRBV30 and TRBJ1-2, with a possible D match to TRBD1 (6 bases). This CDR3 is built from 13 residues. Deletions cut 3 bases from V and 5 bases from J, with 13 bases between. Germline loops: CDR1 GTSNPN, CDR2 SVGIG (reference sequence).

In the case of this clone: Other nucleotide sequences in the sample specify the same CDR3. V usage is TRBV2 and J usage is TRBJ1-5, with D possibly TRBD1 on 6 matching bases. CDR1 is SNHLY, CDR2 FYNNEI, per germline. Trimming left V 6 bases short and J 7 bases short, with 10 bases between. The CDR3 runs to 12 residues. Here the CDR3 DNA reads TGTGCCAGCAGCTCAACAGGGCAGCCCCAGCATTTT. Protein sequence: CASSSTGQPQHF.

In nucleotides, the CDR3 is TGTGCCAGCAGTTTTGGACAGGAGAATTCACCCCTCCACTTT. Translation: CASSFGQENSPLHF. The rearrangement links TRBV27 to TRBJ1-6; 7 bases are a match to TRBD1. The V gene end was trimmed by 3 bases and the J gene end by 7 bases; junction bases not matched to a gene: 3. Germline V gene lookup returns CDR1 MNHEY and CDR2 SMNVEV (reference sequence). This CDR3 spans 14 amino acids.

The chain is built from TRBV28 and TRBJ2-6; D is possibly TRBD1 (6 bases). The length of the CDR3 is 15 residues. Trimming pared 3 bases from V and 2 bases from J, leaving 8 bases between. Germline CDR1 reads MDHEN; CDR2 reads SYDVKM. The CDR3 protein is CASSFSGAGANVLTF. The CDR3 DNA reads TGTGCCAGCAGTTTCTCAGGGGCTGGGGCCAACGTCCTGACTTTC. The whole variable domain, remainder taken from reference TRBV28 and TRBJ2-6, is DVKVTQSSRYLVKRTGEKVFLECVQDMDHENMFWYRQDPGLGLRLIYFSYDVKMKEKGDIPEGYSVSREKKERFSLILESASTNQTSMYLCASSFSGAGANVLTFGAGSRLTVL.

This clone came up once. The V call is TRBV19, the J call TRBJ2-5; 12 nucleotides agree with TRBD2. Germline CDR1 and CDR2: LNHDA and SQIVND (reference sequence). The J segment lost 4 bases and the V segment lost 7 bases, leaving 4 bases of the junction unmatched. The CDR3 has 14 residues. The CDR3 loop is CASKETSGRETQYF. Written as DNA, the CDR3 is TGTGCCAGTAAGGAGACTAGCGGGAGAGAGACCCAGTACTTC. Variable domain in full (rest from reference TRBV19 and TRBJ2-5): DGGITQSPKYLFRKEGQNVTLSCEQNLNHDAMYWYRQDPGQGLRLIYYSQIVNDFQKGDIAEGYSVSREKKESFPLTVTSAQKNPTAFYLCASKETSGRETQYFGPGTRLLVL.

This chain joins TRBV23-1 and TRBJ1-3; D unresolved. TRBV23-1 has ORF status, its function being uncertain. CDR3 length equals 22 residues. The V and J ends lost 3 bases and 2 bases respectively, with 32 bases between them. CDR3 sequence: CASSHPTGRTAGSIPPGNTIYF. CDR3 nucleotides: TGCGCCAGCAGTCACCCGACCGGACGGACCGCCGGGAGTATACCCCCTGGAAACACCATATATTTT.

The chain links TRBV11-2 to TRBJ2-1, with 8 bases that match TRBD2. The germline V gene encodes CDR1 SGHAT and CDR2 FQNNGV. V gave up 5 bases and J gave up 5 bases; unmatched junction bases: 14. The CDR3 length is 17 residues. The CDR3 region has the DNA TGTGCCAGCAGCCCGCCACCGGAGCGGGAGATCAACAATGAGCAGTTCTTC. Translation gives CASSPPPEREINNEQFF.

The rearrangement joins TRBV5-1 to TRBJ1-1; tentatively, D is TRBD1 (6 bases). CDR1 is SGHRS and CDR2 is YFSETQ in the germline V gene. The V and J ends lost 5 bases and 0 bases respectively, with 11 bases between them. The CDR3 spans 14 residues. CDR3 bases: TGCGCCAGCAGTGCAGGGGCCCTGAACACTGAAGCTTTCTTT. Its protein is CASSAGALNTEAFF.